This T cell receptor beta chain was captured by sequencing in a study of blood T cell repertoires in COVID-19. Looking at the study overall: T cells, B-cell-depleted T cells, or PBMCs supplied cDNA or gDNA.

The CDR3 covers 13 residues. Deletions cut 0 bases from V and 3 bases from J, with 6 bases between. The V gene's germline CDR1 is SGDLS and CDR2 YYNGEE. A Seattle source enrolled patients during active infection and followed them longitudinally. The assay was immunoSEQ multiplex PCR, and TCRdb's table has in-frame clones only and misses some. This sample carries 250,000 to 400,000 clones, 88% of them seen once, and the ten largest clones take 1.5% to 2%. The chain couples TRBV9 to TRBJ1-1; D is unclear. The specimen was peripheral blood. This TCR came from a woman under 40 with COVID-19, enrolled during active disease. The CDR3 DNA reads as TGTGCCAGCAGCGTAGACGGGTACACTGAAGCTTTCTTT. As protein: CASSVDGYTEAFF. Filled out from reference TRBV9 and TRBJ1-1, the complete variable domain reads DSGVTQTPKHLITATGQRVTLRCSPRSGDLSVYWYQQSLDQGLQFLIQYYNGEERAKGNILERFSAQQFPDLHSELNLSSLELGDSALYFCASSVDGYTEAFFGQGTRLTVV.